This T cell receptor (beta chain) appears in the sequencing data of a study of shared clonotypes between healthy human individuals. Assay execution took place at the deep level. Here immunoSEQ multiplex PCR was the method, and the copy in TCRdb shows in-frame clones only, minus some. This table has millions of clones, 85% to 95% appearing once. V was shortened by 1 base and J by 6 bases, with 4 bases between the two germline ends. In germline, CDR1 is MGHDK, CDR2 SYGVNS. The CDR3 totals 11 residues. Caucasian adults residing in Nashville, Tennessee made up all the donors. Sequencing was done on a sample of naive CD4+ T cells sorted from blood. Sample subset: CD45RA+ positively selected. This sequence joins TRBV25-1 and TRBJ2-7, with D hard to call. This sequence was found in a man in his late teens or twenties in good health. CDR3 sequence (DNA): TGTGCCAGCAGTGAATTGGGCGAGCAGTACTTC. Translated, it gives CASSELGEQYF.